One TCR beta chain is described in this entry. Its antigen is not known. The germline V and J ends were trimmed by 0 bases and 5 bases, with 14 bases remaining between them. The germline gives CDR1 SGDLS, CDR2 YYNGEE. The CDR3 runs 15 residues. This sample stems from a study of shared clonotypes between healthy human individuals. General study findings and limits: When naive CD4 clonotypes were compared across a handful of donors, 4% to 6.5% were shared.

Only in-frame clones appear in the TCRdb table, and some are missing; sequencing was by immunoSEQ multiplex PCR. This table holds over 2 million clones, about 95% found once. CD45RO-negative CD8 cells positively selected for CCR7 made up the naive population, which excluded terminally differentiated effector memory CD45RA+ cells. Material for sequencing was naive CD8+ T cells sorted from blood. This TCR was sampled from a man between 18 and 29 years old in good health. The chain combines TRBV9 with TRBJ2-5, with D perhaps given as TRBD1 or TRBD2 (6 bases each). In nucleotides, the CDR3 is TGTGCCAGCAGCGTAGTCGGGGGCGTGACGGAGACCCAGTACTTC. Protein sequence: CASSVVGGVTETQYF.